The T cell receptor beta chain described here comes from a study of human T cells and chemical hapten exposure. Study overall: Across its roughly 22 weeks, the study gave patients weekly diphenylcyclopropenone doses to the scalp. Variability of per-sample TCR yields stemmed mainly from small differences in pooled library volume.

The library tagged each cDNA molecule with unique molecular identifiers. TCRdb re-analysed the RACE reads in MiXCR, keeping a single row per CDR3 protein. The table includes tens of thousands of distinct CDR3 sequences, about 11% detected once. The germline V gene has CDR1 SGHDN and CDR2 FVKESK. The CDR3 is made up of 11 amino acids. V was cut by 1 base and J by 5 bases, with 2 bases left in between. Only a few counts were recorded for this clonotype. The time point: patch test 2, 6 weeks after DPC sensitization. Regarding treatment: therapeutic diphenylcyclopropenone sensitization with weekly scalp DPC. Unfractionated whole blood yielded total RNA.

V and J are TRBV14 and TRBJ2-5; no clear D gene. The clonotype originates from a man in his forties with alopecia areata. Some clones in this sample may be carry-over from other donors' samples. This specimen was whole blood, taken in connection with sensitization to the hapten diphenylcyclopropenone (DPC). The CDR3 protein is CASSQVETQYF. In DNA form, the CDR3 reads TGTGCCAGCAGCCAAGTGGAGACCCAGTACTTC.